This is a list of T cell receptor beta chains from one sample in a study of T cell repertoires in cytomegalovirus infection. One entry per CDR3 protein, called by TCRdb with MiXCR from the reads. The repertoire holds more than 250,000 distinct CDR3 sequences, with approximately 13% as singletons. The specimen was PBMCs. These TCRs come from a human donor in good health (CMV status not recorded). Some clones in this sample may be carry-over from other donors' samples. Both conserved end residues are part of each CDR3. Each record gives: V gene, J gene, D gene, clone size, CDR3 protein, CDR3 DNA. A D gene is named only where the DNA matches it firmly. Clone size, where shown, is once, few, many, or a class for clones that have expanded.

v_call: TRBV6-6
j_call: TRBJ2-1
d_call: NA
clone_size: many
cdr3_aa: CASKVGGGNEQFF
cdr3_nt: TGTGCCAGCAAAGTGGGAGGGGGCAATGAGCAGTTCTTC

v_call: TRBV19
j_call: TRBJ2-4
d_call: NA
clone_size: few
cdr3_aa: CASSLPGQKNIQYF
cdr3_nt: TGTGCCAGTAGCTTGCCCGGACAGAAAAACATTCAGTACTTC

v_call: TRBV6-2/TRBV6-3
j_call: TRBJ2-3
d_call: NA
clone_size: many
cdr3_aa: CASSYRDTDTQYF
cdr3_nt: TGTGCCAGCAGTTACCGGGACACAGATACGCAGTATTTT

v_call: TRBV6-6
j_call: TRBJ1-1
d_call: NA
clone_size: NA
cdr3_aa: CASIQGLGTEAFF
cdr3_nt: TGTGCCAGCATCCAGGGGCTGGGTACTGAAGCTTTCTTT

v_call: TRBV4-2
j_call: TRBJ2-7
d_call: TRBD1
clone_size: NA
cdr3_aa: CASSHRDRGSYEQYF
cdr3_nt: TGTGCCAGCAGCCACCGGGACAGGGGATCCTACGAGCAGTACTTC

v_call: TRBV10-3
j_call: TRBJ1-1
d_call: NA
clone_size: few
cdr3_aa: CAISDGRSGTEAFF
cdr3_nt: TGTGCCATCAGTGACGGCAGATCGGGGACTGAAGCTTTCTTT

v_call: TRBV6-2/TRBV6-3
j_call: TRBJ2-5
d_call: NA
clone_size: many
cdr3_aa: CASTPAGVETQYF
cdr3_nt: TGTGCCAGCACCCCAGCAGGGGTGGAGACCCAGTACTTC

v_call: TRBV12-3/TRBV12-4
j_call: TRBJ1-1
d_call: NA
clone_size: NA
cdr3_aa: CASSFGGDTEAFF
cdr3_nt: TGTGCCAGCAGTTTTGGAGGGGACACTGAAGCTTTCTTT

v_call: TRBV12-3/TRBV12-4
j_call: TRBJ1-1
d_call: NA
clone_size: few
cdr3_aa: CASSLTAGGLTEAFF
cdr3_nt: TGTGCCAGCAGTTTAACGGCGGGCGGACTCACTGAAGCTTTCTTT

v_call: TRBV5-4
j_call: TRBJ2-7
d_call: NA
clone_size: NA
cdr3_aa: CASSKTKGEQYF
cdr3_nt: TGTGCCAGCAGCAAAACGAAGGGCGAGCAGTACTTC

v_call: TRBV7-8
j_call: TRBJ1-1
d_call: TRBD1
clone_size: many
cdr3_aa: CASSLVQGYAEAFF
cdr3_nt: TGTGCCAGCAGCTTAGTACAGGGGTACGCTGAAGCTTTCTTT

v_call: TRBV7-2
j_call: TRBJ1-2
d_call: NA
clone_size: many
cdr3_aa: CASSPVRGTNYGYTF
cdr3_nt: TGTGCCAGCAGCCCCGTCCGTGGGACTAACTATGGCTACACCTTC

v_call: TRBV7-9
j_call: TRBJ2-1
d_call: NA
clone_size: few
cdr3_aa: CASSSPLDNEQFF
cdr3_nt: TGTGCCAGCAGCTCTCCGTTGGACAATGAGCAGTTCTTC

v_call: TRBV7-2
j_call: TRBJ2-7
d_call: TRBD2
clone_size: many
cdr3_aa: CASSLGGSNYEQYF
cdr3_nt: TGTGCCAGCAGCTTAGGCGGGAGCAACTACGAGCAGTACTTC

v_call: TRBV20-1
j_call: TRBJ1-5
d_call: NA
clone_size: NA
cdr3_aa: CSATIFRDRGSNQPQHF
cdr3_nt: TGCAGTGCCACTATATTCCGCGACCGGGGAAGCAATCAGCCCCAGCATTTT

v_call: TRBV24-1
j_call: TRBJ2-6
d_call: TRBD2
clone_size: few
cdr3_aa: CATSGTSGRTGANVLTF
cdr3_nt: TGTGCCACCAGTGGGACTAGCGGGAGAACTGGGGCCAACGTCCTGACTTTC

v_call: TRBV19
j_call: TRBJ1-1
d_call: NA
clone_size: many
cdr3_aa: CASSRRASPEAFF
cdr3_nt: TGTGCCAGTAGTAGAAGGGCGAGTCCTGAAGCTTTCTTT

v_call: TRBV7-2
j_call: TRBJ1-2
d_call: TRBD1
clone_size: many
cdr3_aa: CASSSRWDRGIEGYTF
cdr3_nt: TGTGCCAGCAGCTCTAGGTGGGACAGGGGAATTGAGGGCTACACCTTC

v_call: TRBV7-9
j_call: TRBJ2-1
d_call: NA
clone_size: many
cdr3_aa: CASSTPTGGGGGDEQFF
cdr3_nt: TGTGCCAGCAGCACCCCCACAGGGGGGGGAGGAGGAGATGAGCAGTTCTTC

v_call: TRBV19
j_call: TRBJ2-5
d_call: TRBD2
clone_size: many
cdr3_aa: CASSIGLAGGGETQYF
cdr3_nt: TGTGCCAGTAGTATCGGACTAGCGGGGGGAGGGGAGACCCAGTACTTC

v_call: TRBV2
j_call: TRBJ2-3
d_call: NA
clone_size: few
cdr3_aa: CASRLFQGTDTQYF
cdr3_nt: TGTGCCAGCAGACTATTCCAGGGAACAGATACGCAGTATTTT

v_call: TRBV7-2
j_call: TRBJ2-7
d_call: NA
clone_size: many
cdr3_aa: CASSPSWGSPSEQYF
cdr3_nt: TGTGCCAGCAGCCCCAGTTGGGGATCTCCTAGCGAGCAGTACTTC

v_call: TRBV25-1
j_call: TRBJ1-1
d_call: NA
clone_size: NA
cdr3_aa: CASSGTVTEAFF
cdr3_nt: TGTGCCAGCAGTGGGACAGTCACTGAAGCTTTCTTT

v_call: TRBV28
j_call: TRBJ1-1
d_call: NA
clone_size: many
cdr3_aa: CASSFQGQIEAFF
cdr3_nt: TGTGCCAGCAGTTTCCAAGGACAGATTGAAGCTTTCTTT

v_call: TRBV6-2/TRBV6-3
j_call: TRBJ1-2
d_call: NA
clone_size: few
cdr3_aa: CASSYERRANYGYTF
cdr3_nt: TGTGCCAGCAGTTACGAGAGGAGAGCTAACTATGGCTACACCTTC

v_call: TRBV7-9
j_call: TRBJ2-7
d_call: TRBD2
clone_size: NA
cdr3_aa: CASSRLAGVLHEQYF
cdr3_nt: TGTGCCAGCAGCCGACTAGCGGGAGTATTACACGAGCAGTACTTC

v_call: TRBV28
j_call: TRBJ2-1
d_call: TRBD1
clone_size: many
cdr3_aa: CASSNLGQYNEQFF
cdr3_nt: TGTGCCAGCAGCAACCTGGGACAGTACAATGAGCAGTTCTTC

v_call: TRBV20-1
j_call: TRBJ2-3
d_call: TRBD2
clone_size: few
cdr3_aa: CSARREASTDTQYF
cdr3_nt: TGCAGTGCTAGGCGGGAGGCCTCCACAGATACGCAGTATTTT

v_call: TRBV7-2
j_call: TRBJ2-1
d_call: TRBD1
clone_size: many
cdr3_aa: CASSWNRGNNEQFF
cdr3_nt: TGTGCCAGCAGCTGGAACAGGGGCAACAATGAGCAGTTCTTC

v_call: TRBV20-1
j_call: TRBJ2-3
d_call: NA
clone_size: NA
cdr3_aa: CSARSGFGRGMNTQYF
cdr3_nt: TGCAGTGCTAGATCTGGATTTGGGAGGGGGATGAATACGCAGTATTTT

v_call: TRBV5-1
j_call: TRBJ1-1
d_call: NA
clone_size: few
cdr3_aa: CASSLWGADTEAFF
cdr3_nt: TGCGCCAGCAGCTTGTGGGGGGCTGACACTGAAGCTTTCTTT

v_call: TRBV29-1
j_call: TRBJ2-3
d_call: NA
clone_size: NA
cdr3_aa: CSVVMPSDTQYF
cdr3_nt: TGCAGCGTTGTGATGCCTTCAGATACGCAGTATTTT

v_call: TRBV20-1
j_call: TRBJ1-1
d_call: NA
clone_size: NA
cdr3_aa: CSARMVSFNGEAFF
cdr3_nt: TGCAGTGCTAGGATGGTCAGTTTTAATGGTGAAGCTTTCTTT